What follows describes a single T cell receptor beta chain. MiXCR, applied by TCRdb to the RT-PCR reads, yields one record per CDR3 protein. The repertoire holds 650,000 to 800,000 distinct CDR3 sequences, with approximately 15% as singletons. The sample originates from a study of response to subunit inactivated influenza vaccine. The V end lost 5 bases, the J end lost 6 bases, and 13 bases lay between the germline ends. The germline V gene has CDR1 SGHDT and CDR2 YYEEEE. This CDR3 region has 13 residues. Specimen: PBMCs from blood, collected 14 to 15 days before vaccination. This chain connects TRBV5-6 to TRBJ2-3; D is perhaps TRBD2 (7 bases). The clonotype originates from a man aged 50 or older who received an inactivated influenza vaccine. The DNA for the CDR3 is TGTGCCAGCAGGCCCAAGGGGGGGGATACGCAGTATTTT. It yields the protein CASRPKGGDTQYF. The full variable domain, its missing parts supplied by reference TRBV5-6 and TRBJ2-3, is DAGVTQSPTHLIKTRGQQVTLRCSPKSGHDTVSWYQQALGQGPQFIFQYYEEEERQRGNFPDRFSGHQFPNYSSELNVNALLLGDSALYLCASRPKGGDTQYFGPGTRLTVL.